This passage covers 15 T cell receptor beta chains from one sample sequenced in a study of shared clonotypes between healthy human individuals. Profiled with immunoSEQ multiplex PCR; TCRdb holds only in-frame clones, not every one. The sample yields around 690,000 clones, about nine tenths seen once. The sequenced material came from memory CD8+ T cells from PBMCs. Subset described: CD45RO+ cells pooled with CCR7-negative TemRA cells. These receptors were obtained from a man younger than 35 in good health. Some clones in this sample may be carry-over from other donors' samples.

The chain combines TRBV27 with TRBJ2-3; 12 bases map to TRBD1. The germline V gene encodes CDR1 MNHEY and CDR2 SMNVEV (reference sequence). V dropped 5 bases and J dropped 3; count of bases not matched to a gene: 9. The CDR3 is 17 amino acids. In DNA form, the CDR3 reads TGTGCCAGCAGTGACACCGGGACAGGGGGCGCGACAGATACGCAGTATTTT. It codes for CASSDTGTGGATDTQYF.

The chain links TRBV28 to TRBJ1-5, with D uncertain. V was trimmed by 3 bases and J by 4 bases, leaving 10 bases between them. The germline V gene encodes CDR1 MDHEN and CDR2 SYDVKM. The CDR3 is 14 residues long. In DNA, the CDR3 is TGTGCCAGCAGTTTTTGGGCAGTAAATCAGCCCCAGCATTTT. Encoded protein: CASSFWAVNQPQHF. Combining the CDR3 with reference TRBV28 and TRBJ1-5 gives the whole variable domain DVKVTQSSRYLVKRTGEKVFLECVQDMDHENMFWYRQDPGLGLRLIYFSYDVKMKEKGDIPEGYSVSREKKERFSLILESASTNQTSMYLCASSFWAVNQPQHFGDGTRLSIL.

The V and J genes are TRBV11-2 and TRBJ2-2, with 8 bases that match TRBD1. This CDR3 has 17 amino acids. Looked up from germline, CDR1 is SGHAT and CDR2 is FQNNGV. V was pared by 4 bases and J by 4 bases, with 11 bases of the junction left unmatched. The CDR3 region has the DNA TGTGCCAGCAGCTCACACGGGGCAGGGGGCTTCACCGGGGAGCTGTTTTTT. It is translated as CASSSHGAGGFTGELFF.

The chain combines TRBV4-3 with TRBJ1-1; no reliable D call. Trimming left V 0 bases short and J 13 bases short, with 15 bases between. Germline V CDR1 and CDR2: LGHNA, YSLEER. The CDR3 is 13 amino acids. Here the CDR3 reads CASSQDFNSQGFF. In DNA form, the CDR3 reads TGCGCCAGCAGCCAAGATTTTAACAGCCAAGGTTTCTTT.

This chain joins TRBV11-2 and TRBJ2-7, with a weak D call TRBD2 (5 bases). Germline values: CDR1 SGHAT, CDR2 FQNNGV. The germline V and J ends were trimmed by 5 bases and 2 bases, with 16 bases remaining between them. CDR3 length: 15 residues. The CDR3 DNA follows: TGTGCCAGCAGCCCCCGGGGTAGCCCGACCTACGAGCAGTACTTC. This translates into CASSPRGSPTYEQYF.

This chain uses TRBV27 with TRBJ1-1; possible D gene TRBD1, 5 bases. Deletions cut 3 bases from V and 6 bases from J, with 14 bases between. Looked up from germline, CDR1 is MNHEY and CDR2 is SMNVEV (reference sequence). This CDR3 spans 14 amino acids. The CDR3 DNA follows: TGTGCCAGCAGTTTCCAGGTGTGGGACGCTGAAGCTTTCTTT. Translated, it gives CASSFQVWDAEAFF.

V gene TRBV21-1 combines with J gene TRBJ2-3; the D call in the table, TRBD2, was not verified against the DNA. TRBV21-1 is assigned pseudogene status. CDR3 length equals 14 residues. The CDR3 loop reads CASSKESITDTQYF. In nucleotides, the CDR3 is TGTGCCAGCAGCAAAGAATCCATTACTGATACGCAGTATTTT.

This clone was observed a single time. The gene calls are TRBV29-1 and TRBJ2-7, with 7 bases fitting TRBD1. The CDR3 is made up of 11 amino acids. Germline CDR1 and CDR2: SQVTM and ANQGSEA. The trim removed 4 bases at V and 6 bases at J, leaving 3 bases unmatched. The CDR3 reads CSVAAGGEQYF. The CDR3, as DNA: TGCAGCGTTGCGGCAGGGGGCGAGCAGTACTTC.

The chain links TRBV7-8 to TRBJ2-2; no clear D. V was clipped by 5 bases and J by 6 bases, with 7 bases between them. CDR3 size: 12 residues. In germline, CDR1 is SGHVS, CDR2 FQNEAQ. The CDR3 DNA follows: TGTGCCAGCAGCGATCTTCCCGGGGAGCTGTTTTTT. It translates to CASSDLPGELFF.

The chain links TRBV4-2 to TRBJ2-7; D gene unclear. The germline CDR1 and CDR2 sequences are LGHNA and YNFKEQ. This CDR3 has 12 residues. Deletions cut 4 bases from V and 0 bases from J, with 4 bases between. The CDR3 protein is CASSPPSYEQYF. CDR3 nucleotide sequence: TGTGCCAGCAGCCCGCCCTCCTACGAGCAGTACTTC.

In its sample, this clone was seen once. The chain couples TRBV5-5 to TRBJ2-5; D gene uncertain. The CDR3 spans 12 residues. Germline V gene sequence: CDR1 SGHKS, CDR2 YYEKEE (reference sequence). V lost 2 bases and J lost 4, with 6 bases in between. For the CDR3, the DNA is TGTGCCAGCAGCTTTCGACCAGAGACCCAGTACTTC. It encodes CASSFRPETQYF.

The V call is TRBV6-5, the J call TRBJ2-5; possible D gene TRBD2, 6 bases. Trimming removed 6 bases from V and 5 bases from J, with 19 bases in between. The CDR3 runs 15 residues. Per germline, CDR1 MNHEY and CDR2 SVGAGI. DNA for the CDR3: TGTGCCAGCAGCCAAACGACTAGAATATGGGAGACCCAGTACTTC. Amino acids: CASSQTTRIWETQYF.

This clone was detected once. V and J are TRBV29-1 and TRBJ1-1; the D is unclear. Trimming stripped 3 bases from V and 10 bases from J, with 12 bases between. Germline lookup yields CDR1 SQVTM and CDR2 ANQGSEA. This CDR3 is 11 amino acids long. The CDR3 bases are TGCAGCGTTGAGGGGAAAGGGTTAGCTTTCTTT. It is translated as CSVEGKGLAFF.

J is TRBJ2-1 and V is TRBV7-9; TRBD2 matches 8 bases. Germline CDR1 is SEHNR and CDR2 is FQNEAQ (reference sequence). The CDR3 extends over 17 amino acids. V shed 4 bases, J shed 9 bases, and the junction held 17 bases outside the gene matches. CDR3 in DNA: TGTGCCAGCAGCTCCACCCGGGGGGGCGGGACTGGTAGTGAGCAGTTCTTC. This encodes CASSSTRGGGTGSEQFF.

The gene calls are TRBV7-2 and TRBJ2-1; 9 bases align to TRBD2. The germline gives CDR1 SGHTA, CDR2 FQGNSA. V shed 3 bases, J shed 0 bases, and the junction held 12 bases outside the gene matches. The CDR3 is made up of 19 amino acids. Here the CDR3 reads CASSFNYRLADNSYNEQFF. In nucleotides, the CDR3 is TGTGCCAGCAGCTTTAACTATCGACTAGCGGATAACTCCTACAATGAGCAGTTCTTC.